This T cell receptor (beta chain) is from a study of cytomegalovirus exposure and HLA in healthy donors. Study outcomes and limitations: For most subjects, TCR beta sequences were reported to predict HLA-A and HLA-B alleles with accuracy.

Note on this clone: Its target is unknown.

The ends were cut back, 3 bases at V and 13 bases at J, with 10 bases in the middle. This CDR3 is 11 amino acids long. CDR1 and CDR2 (germline): LGHNT, FRNRAP. Researchers ran the PCR with 60 Vbeta and 13 Jbeta primers. Here immunoSEQ multiplex PCR was the method, and the copy in TCRdb shows in-frame clones only, minus some. With about 210,000 clones in the sample, the ten largest clones hold around 0.95%. Material: PBMCs. The receptor was isolated from a woman aged 25 to 45 in good health and CMV-seropositive. The rearrangement joins TRBV12-5 to TRBJ2-1; D is unresolved. The CDR3 nucleotides read TGTGCTAGTGGTTTCCTCTCTCCCCAGTTCTTC. Translating it yields CASGFLSPQFF.